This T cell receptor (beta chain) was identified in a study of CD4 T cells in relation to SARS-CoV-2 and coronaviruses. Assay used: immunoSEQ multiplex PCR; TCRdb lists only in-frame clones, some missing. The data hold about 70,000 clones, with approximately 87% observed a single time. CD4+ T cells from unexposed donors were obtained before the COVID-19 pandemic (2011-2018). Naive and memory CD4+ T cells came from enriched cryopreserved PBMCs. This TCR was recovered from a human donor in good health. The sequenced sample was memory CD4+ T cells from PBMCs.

The CDR3 region has the DNA TGTGCCAGCAGAACCGGGACAGGGGTTACAGATACGCAGTATTTT. This sequence encodes CASRTGTGVTDTQYF. The chain has TRBV9 and TRBJ2-3; TRBD1 matches 10 bases. This CDR3 comprises 15 residues. Germline CDR1 reads SGDLS; CDR2 reads YYNGEE. V lost 5 bases to trimming and J lost 3 bases; unmatched junction nucleotides: 6.